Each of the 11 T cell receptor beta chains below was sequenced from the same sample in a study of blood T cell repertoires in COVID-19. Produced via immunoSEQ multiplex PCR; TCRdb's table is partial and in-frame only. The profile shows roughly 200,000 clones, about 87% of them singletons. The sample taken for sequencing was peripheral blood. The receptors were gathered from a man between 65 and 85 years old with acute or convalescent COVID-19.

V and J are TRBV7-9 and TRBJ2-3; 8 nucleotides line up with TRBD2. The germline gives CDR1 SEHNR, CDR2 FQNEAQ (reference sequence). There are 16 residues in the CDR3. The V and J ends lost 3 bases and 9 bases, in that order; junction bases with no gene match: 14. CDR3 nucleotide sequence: TGTGCCAGCAGCTTTAGAGCGGGAGCCCCGGAGGGGACGCAGTATTTT. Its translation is CASSFRAGAPEGTQYF.

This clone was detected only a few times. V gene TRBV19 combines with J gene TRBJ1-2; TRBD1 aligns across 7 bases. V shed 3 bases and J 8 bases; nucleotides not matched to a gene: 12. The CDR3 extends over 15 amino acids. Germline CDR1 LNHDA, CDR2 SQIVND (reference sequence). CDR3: CASSIETGRVRGYTF. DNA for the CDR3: TGTGCCAGTAGTATTGAGACAGGGAGAGTGAGAGGCTACACCTTC.

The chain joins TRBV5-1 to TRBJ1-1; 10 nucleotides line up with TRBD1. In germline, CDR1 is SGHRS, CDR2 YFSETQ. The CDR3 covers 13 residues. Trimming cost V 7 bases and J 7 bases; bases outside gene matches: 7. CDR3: CASGQGGPSEAFF. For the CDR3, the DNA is TGCGCCAGCGGACAGGGGGGCCCAAGTGAAGCTTTCTTT.

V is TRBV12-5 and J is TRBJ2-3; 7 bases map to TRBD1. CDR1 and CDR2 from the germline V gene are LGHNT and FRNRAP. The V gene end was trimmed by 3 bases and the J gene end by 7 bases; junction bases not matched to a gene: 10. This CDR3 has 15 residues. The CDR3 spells CASGFYGRGFNTQYF. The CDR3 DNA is TGTGCTAGTGGTTTTTATGGCAGGGGGTTCAATACGCAGTATTTT.

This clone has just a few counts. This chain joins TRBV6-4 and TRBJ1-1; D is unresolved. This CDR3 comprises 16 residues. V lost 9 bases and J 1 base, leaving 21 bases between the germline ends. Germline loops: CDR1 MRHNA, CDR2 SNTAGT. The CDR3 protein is CASPCFRDVKNTEAFF. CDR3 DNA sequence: TGTGCCAGTCCATGCTTCCGCGATGTCAAGAACACTGAAGCTTTCTTT.

CDR3 coding DNA: TGTGCCAGCAGCCACCCGGTTGCGAGCGGGAACAATGAGCAGTTCTTC. It is translated as CASSHPVASGNNEQFF. The chain has TRBV4-2 and TRBJ2-1, with 7 positions matching TRBD2. This CDR3 has 16 amino acids. Trimming at V came to 3 bases and at J to 5 bases, leaving 10 bases not matched to a gene. The V gene's germline CDR1 is LGHNA and CDR2 YNFKEQ.

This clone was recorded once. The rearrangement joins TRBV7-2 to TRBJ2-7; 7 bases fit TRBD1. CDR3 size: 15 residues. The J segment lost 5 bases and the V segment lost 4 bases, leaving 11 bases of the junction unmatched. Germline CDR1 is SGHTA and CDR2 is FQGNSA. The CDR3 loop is CASSSTRQGRNEQYF. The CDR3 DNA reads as TGTGCCAGCAGCTCGACCCGACAGGGAAGGAACGAGCAGTACTTC.

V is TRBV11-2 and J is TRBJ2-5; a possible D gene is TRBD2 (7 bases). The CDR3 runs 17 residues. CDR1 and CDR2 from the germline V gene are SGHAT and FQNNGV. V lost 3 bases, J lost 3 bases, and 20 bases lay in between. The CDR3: CASSLRGGGSSEETQYF. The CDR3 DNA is TGTGCCAGCAGCTTGCGTGGGGGCGGGAGCTCGGAAGAGACCCAGTACTTC.

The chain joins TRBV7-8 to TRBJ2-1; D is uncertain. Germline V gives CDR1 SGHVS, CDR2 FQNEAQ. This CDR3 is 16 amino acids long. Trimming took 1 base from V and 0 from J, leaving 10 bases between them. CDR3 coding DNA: TGTGCCAGCAGCTTAGGTCAATCTAGCTCCTACAATGAGCAGTTCTTC. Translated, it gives CASSLGQSSSYNEQFF.

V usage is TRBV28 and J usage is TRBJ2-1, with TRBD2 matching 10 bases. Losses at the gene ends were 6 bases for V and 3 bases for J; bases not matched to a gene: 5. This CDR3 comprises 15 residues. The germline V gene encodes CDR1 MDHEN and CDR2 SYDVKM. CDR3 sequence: CASRSGLAYYNEQFF. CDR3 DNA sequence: TGTGCCAGCAGATCGGGACTAGCGTACTACAATGAGCAGTTCTTC.

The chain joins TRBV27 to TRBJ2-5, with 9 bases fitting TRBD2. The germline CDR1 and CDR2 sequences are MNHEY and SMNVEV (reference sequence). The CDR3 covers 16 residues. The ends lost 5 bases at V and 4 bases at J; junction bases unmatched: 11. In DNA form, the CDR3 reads TGTGCCAGCAGTCACGATTACCTAGCGGGAAGAGAGACCCAGTACTTC. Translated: CASSHDYLAGRETQYF.